The 15 T cell receptor beta chains presented below share a single source sample, sequenced in a study of T cells in Graves' hyperthyroidism and ophthalmopathy. TCR beta CDR3 regions were amplified from RNA transcripts. Carried out on the TCR CDR3, a first-round RT-PCR used the HTBI primer set. TCRdb independently ran MiXCR on the multiplex PCR reads; one entry per CDR3 protein. The table includes 650,000 to 700,000 distinct CDR3 sequences, around a sixth detected once. The sample was blood. Receptors were obtained from a man in his forties or fifties with Graves' hyperthyroidism.

This clonotype was detected only a few times. This chain uses TRBV29-1 with TRBJ1-2; tentatively, D is TRBD1 (6 bases). V lost 7 bases and J lost 2, with 11 bases in between. CDR3 length: 12 amino acids. CDR1 is SQVTM and CDR2 is ANQGSEA in the germline V gene. CDR3 sequence: CSAVTGNYGYTF. In nucleotides, the CDR3 is TGCAGCGCCGTGACAGGCAACTATGGCTACACCTTC.

This clonotype was observed at least ten times. This chain uses TRBV12-5 with TRBJ1-1; 9 bases line up with TRBD1. This CDR3 is 15 amino acids long. From germline, CDR1 is LGHNT and CDR2 FRNRAP. Losses at the gene ends were 5 bases for V and 2 bases for J; bases not matched to a gene: 6. The CDR3 protein is CASGTKDRGNTEAFF. The CDR3 DNA reads TGTGCTAGTGGTACAAAGGACAGGGGAAACACTGAAGCTTTCTTT.

At least ten counts were recorded for this clonotype. The chain joins TRBV12-3 or TRBV12-4 to TRBJ2-7; tentative D call: TRBD1 (7 bases). V lost 3 bases to trimming and J lost 4 bases, with 16 bases between them. This CDR3 has 15 residues. CDR3 protein: CASSFMTGTSYEQYF. In DNA, the CDR3 is TGTGCCAGCAGTTTTATGACAGGGACTTCATACGAGCAGTACTTC.

This clonotype has only a few counts. This chain links TRBV4-1 with TRBJ1-1; a weak D match, TRBD1 (5 bases). This CDR3 comprises 14 residues. Per germline, CDR1 MGHRA and CDR2 YSYEKL. Between the trimmed V and J ends, which lost 4 bases and 1 base, there was a span of 10 bases. CDR3 DNA: TGCGCCAGCAGCCCCCTAACAGGGAACACTGAAGCTTTCTTT. Translated: CASSPLTGNTEAFF.

The rearrangement uses TRBV3-1 and TRBJ2-7; no clear D gene. This CDR3 spans 14 amino acids. The germline CDR1 and CDR2 sequences are LGHDT and YNNKEL (reference sequence). Between the trimmed V and J ends, which lost 1 base and 2 bases, there was a span of 9 bases. CDR3 sequence (DNA): TGTGCCAGCAGCCAAGGGGCAGCCACCTACGAGCAGTACTTC. It is translated as CASSQGAATYEQYF.

The chain joins TRBV27 to TRBJ2-7, with D possibly matching TRBD1 (6 bases). The CDR3 runs 15 residues. Germline loops: CDR1 MNHEY, CDR2 SMNVEV (reference sequence). V was clipped by 6 bases and J by 2 bases, with 17 bases between them. Written as DNA, the CDR3 is TGTGCCAGCAGCCTAGACCCGGGACACGCCTACGAGCAGTACTTC. Its protein is CASSLDPGHAYEQYF.

This clonotype was counted ten times or more. The chain combines TRBV2 with TRBJ2-4, with 11 bases matching TRBD2. The CDR3 length is 18 residues. The V and J ends lost 6 bases and 0 bases, in that order; junction bases with no gene match: 10. Germline values: CDR1 SNHLY, CDR2 FYNNEI. The CDR3 DNA reads TGTGCCAGCAGCTCTACCGGGACTAGCGGACTAGCCAAAAACATTCAGTACTTC. It encodes CASSSTGTSGLAKNIQYF.

This clonotype was seen many times. The genes are TRBV20-1 and TRBJ2-5, with TRBD2 matching over 16 bases. This CDR3 has 16 amino acids. With V trimmed by 0 bases and J by 5 bases, 3 bases remained unmatched. The V gene's germline CDR1 is DFQATT and CDR2 SNEGSKA (reference sequence). DNA for the CDR3: TGCAGTGCTAGAGAAGGGACTAGCGGGAGGGAGGAGACCCAGTACTTC. Amino acids: CSAREGTSGREETQYF.

The table lists this clonotype with many counts. The J gene is TRBJ2-1, the V gene TRBV6-2 or TRBV6-3, with a tentative D call TRBD2 (5 bases). This CDR3 region has 14 residues. Germline V gene sequence: CDR1 MNHEY, CDR2 SVGEGT. V was trimmed by 4 bases and J by 1 base, leaving 8 bases between them. Written as DNA, the CDR3 is TGTGCCAGCAGTTCAGAGGGATCCTACAATGAGCAGTTCTTC. As protein: CASSSEGSYNEQFF.

This rearrangement joins TRBV29-1 to TRBJ1-2, with 8 positions matching TRBD1. Germline trimming cut 0 bases from V and 1 base from J; bases unmatched to any gene: 7. Germline values: CDR1 SQVTM, CDR2 ANQGSEA. This CDR3 is built from 16 residues. The CDR3 sequence is CSVEEGQVTLNYGYTF. CDR3 nucleotides: TGCAGCGTTGAAGAGGGACAGGTTACTCTTAACTATGGCTACACCTTC.

This clonotype was observed a few times. The V gene is TRBV3-1, the J gene TRBJ2-2; 13 nucleotides agree with TRBD2. The CDR3 contains 15 residues. V dropped 2 bases and J dropped 7; count of bases not matched to a gene: 1. Germline CDR1 and CDR2: LGHDT and YNNKEL (reference sequence). The CDR3 coding sequence is TGTGCCAGCAGCCAACGGACTAGCGGGAGCGGGGAGCTGTTTTTT. Translating gives CASSQRTSGSGELFF.

This clonotype was observed a few times. In DNA, the CDR3 is TGTGCCAGCAGCCCCTCCAGGGGAAATGGCTACACCTTC. Encoded protein: CASSPSRGNGYTF. The J gene is TRBJ1-2, the V gene TRBV3-1; weak D call: TRBD1 (6 bases). Trimming removed 4 bases from V and 6 bases from J, with 12 bases in between. From germline, CDR1 is LGHDT and CDR2 YNNKEL (reference sequence). This CDR3 comprises 13 residues.

This clonotype was picked up many times. The rearrangement joins TRBV27 to TRBJ1-4, with TRBD1 as a possible D gene (6 bases). This CDR3 comprises 14 residues. The V and J ends lost 5 bases and 2 bases respectively, with 9 bases between them. Looked up from germline, CDR1 is MNHEY and CDR2 is SMNVEV (reference sequence). For the CDR3, the DNA is TGTGCCAGCAGTAAGAGGGGGACTAATGAAAAACTGTTTTTT. Translated: CASSKRGTNEKLFF.

This clonotype appeared a few times. The V and J genes are TRBV29-1 and TRBJ2-7, with 12 bases lining up with TRBD2. CDR1 SQVTM and CDR2 ANQGSEA come from the germline V gene. Trimming at V came to 4 bases and at J to 3 bases, leaving 10 bases not matched to a gene. The CDR3 is made up of 16 amino acids. The CDR3 DNA reads as TGCAGCGTTGTAGCTAGCGGGAGGGCTTTTGGCTACGAGCAGTACTTC. Its protein is CSVVASGRAFGYEQYF.

This clonotype was seen many times. The rearrangement joins TRBV12-3 or TRBV12-4 to TRBJ2-2; no clear D gene. The CDR3 has 11 amino acids. The germline V and J ends were trimmed by 3 bases and 4 bases, with 0 bases remaining between them. CDR3 in DNA: TGTGCCAGCAGTTTCACCGGGGAGCTGTTTTTT. It yields the protein CASSFTGELFF.